This T cell receptor (beta chain) derives from a study of blood T cell repertoires in COVID-19. In the study overall: The United States, Italy and Spain provided the acute and convalescent COVID-19 samples.

Participant reports of clinical history set cohort assignment. Trimming cost V 4 bases and J 0 bases, with 11 bases left between them. The CDR3 consists of 15 residues. CDR1 is SGHRS and CDR2 is YFSETQ in the germline V gene. Only in-frame clones appear in the TCRdb table, and some are missing; sequencing was by immunoSEQ multiplex PCR. The table includes a few hundred thousand clones, around 87% detected once. This chain joins TRBV5-1 and TRBJ2-1; D is unresolved. Sequenced input: PBMCs or T cells enriched from blood (not recorded which). This TCR was recovered from a man aged 35-49 years in a cohort exposed to, infected with or recovered from COVID-19 (not recorded which). CDR3 residues: CASSPLPGSYNEQFF. DNA for the CDR3: TGCGCCAGCAGCCCGTTGCCGGGCTCCTACAATGAGCAGTTCTTC.